The 21 T cell receptor beta chains reported below all come from one sample, sequenced in a study of T-cell memory formation after mild COVID-19. TCRdb independently ran MiXCR on the 5' RACE reads; one entry per CDR3 protein. The table has 40,000 to 60,000 distinct CDR3 sequences, more than 10% seen once. Sequencing was done on a sample of PBMCs or a T cell subset sorted from them (not recorded which). These receptors all come from a man between 18 and 29 years old who had mild COVID-19 (a few samples of this study predate the infection). Cell type and time point are not known.

This clonotype was detected ten times or more. This CDR3 reads CASSLSSGASMNEQFF. The CDR3 coding sequence is TGTGCCAGCAGCTTATCTAGCGGGGCGAGTATGAATGAGCAGTTCTTC. The chain uses TRBV7-3 and TRBJ2-1, with 9 bases matching TRBD2. Per germline, CDR1 SGHTA and CDR2 FQGTGA. The CDR3 length is 16 residues. The V gene end was trimmed by 2 bases and the J gene end by 7 bases; junction bases not matched to a gene: 9.

The chain has TRBV7-2 and TRBJ2-5, with D perhaps TRBD2 (6 bases). V was trimmed by 6 bases and J by 4 bases, leaving 15 bases between them. The CDR3 extends over 14 amino acids. Germline-derived CDR1 and CDR2 are SGHTA and FQGNSA. CDR3 DNA sequence: TGTGCCAGCAGAGAGGGAGGATTGGTAGAGACCCAGTACTTC. Amino acids: CASREGGLVETQYF.

This clonotype was detected a few times. The chain couples TRBV6-2 or TRBV6-3 to TRBJ1-5; the D gene is possibly TRBD1 (5 bases). CDR1 and CDR2 (germline): MNHEY, SVGEGT. CDR3 length: 16 residues. V was trimmed by 7 bases and J by 0 bases, leaving 16 bases between them. Here the CDR3 reads CASTQTYRYSNQPQHF. The CDR3 region has the DNA TGTGCCAGCACCCAGACCTACAGGTATAGCAATCAGCCCCAGCATTTT.

This rearrangement joins TRBV3-1 to TRBJ1-4; D might be TRBD1 (6 bases). The CDR3 sequence is 15 residues long. Trimming removed 0 bases from V and 5 bases from J, with 10 bases in between. Germline V gives CDR1 LGHDT, CDR2 YNNKEL (reference sequence). CDR3 sequence reads: CASSQDTGANEKLFF. For the CDR3, the DNA is TGTGCCAGCAGCCAAGATACGGGGGCGAATGAAAAACTGTTTTTT.

This clonotype showed up just a few times. The chain couples TRBV6-5 to TRBJ1-4; D gene unclear. The ends were cut back, 3 bases at V and 7 bases at J, with 15 bases in the middle. The CDR3 loop spans 15 amino acids. Germline-derived CDR1 and CDR2 are MNHEY and SVGAGI. CDR3 region: CASSYGLMGSEKLFF. CDR3 in DNA: TGTGCCAGCAGTTATGGACTGATGGGGAGTGAAAAACTGTTTTTT.

This clonotype was picked up a small number of times. The rearrangement uses TRBV19 and TRBJ1-1; TRBD1 matches at 7 bases. Germline V gene data show CDR1 as LNHDA and CDR2 as SQIVND (reference sequence). The CDR3 spans 14 residues. V lost 6 bases and J lost 1; bases outside the gene matches: 5. The CDR3 protein is CASRPGQWNTEAFF. CDR3 nucleotide sequence: TGTGCCAGTAGACCGGGACAGTGGAACACTGAAGCTTTCTTT.

The CDR3 sequence: CASSPGTLLSTDTQYF. In DNA, the CDR3 is TGTGCCAGCAGCCCAGGGACGCTACTCTCCACAGATACGCAGTATTTT. The chain couples TRBV7-9 to TRBJ2-3; the D gene could be TRBD1 or TRBD2 (5 bases each). In germline, CDR1 is SEHNR, CDR2 FQNEAQ (reference sequence). V gave up 5 bases and J gave up 2 bases, with 17 bases separating them. The CDR3 contains 16 residues.

This clonotype was detected a few times. This chain joins TRBV14 and TRBJ2-1, with D unresolved. V lost 4 bases to trimming and J lost 3 bases, with 10 bases between them. This CDR3 has 14 residues. Germline V gene sequence: CDR1 SGHDN, CDR2 FVKESK. The CDR3 is CASSPSGIYNEQFF. In nucleotides, the CDR3 is TGTGCCAGCAGCCCATCGGGTATCTACAATGAGCAGTTCTTC.

This clonotype turned up a few times. The gene calls are TRBV5-1 and TRBJ2-3, with 7 bases matching TRBD1. J was trimmed by 4 bases and V by 0 bases; bases with no gene match: 5. Germline assignment: CDR1 SGHRS and CDR2 YFSETQ. The CDR3 has 15 residues. CDR3 coding DNA: TGCGCCAGCAGCTTGGGACTGACAGGGTCAGATACGCAGTATTTT. This gives the protein CASSLGLTGSDTQYF.

The gene calls are TRBV9 and TRBJ1-5, with D unresolved. CDR1 SGDLS and CDR2 YYNGEE come from the germline V gene. The CDR3 sequence is 13 residues long. V dropped 4 bases and J dropped 4 bases, with 9 bases sitting between them. CDR3 sequence reads: CASSQNINQPQHF. Written as DNA, the CDR3 is TGTGCCAGCAGCCAAAACATTAATCAGCCCCAGCATTTT. Using reference TRBV9 and TRBJ1-5 for the parts outside the CDR3, the full variable domain is DSGVTQTPKHLITATGQRVTLRCSPRSGDLSVYWYQQSLDQGLQFLIQYYNGEERAKGNILERFSAQQFPDLHSELNLSSLELGDSALYFCASSQNINQPQHFGDGTRLSIL.

This chain uses TRBV7-8 with TRBJ2-3; 8 nucleotides line up with TRBD2. CDR1 and CDR2 (germline): SGHVS, FQNEAQ. This CDR3 has 14 amino acids. This CDR3 is CASWSVAGPDTQYF. The CDR3 nucleotides are TGTGCTTCATGGAGTGTAGCGGGGCCAGATACGCAGTATTTT.

The gene calls are TRBV12-3 or TRBV12-4 and TRBJ1-2; unclear D gene. V lost 0 bases and J lost 1, with 6 bases in between. The CDR3 covers 14 residues. CDR3 amino acids: CASSLASFNYGYTF. CDR3 sequence (DNA): TGTGCCAGCAGTTTAGCGAGTTTTAACTATGGCTACACCTTC.

V and J are TRBV20-1 and TRBJ2-1; 7 bases are shared with TRBD2. After removal of 4 bases from V and 0 bases from J, the junction contained 9 bases not matched to a gene. This CDR3 has 16 residues. From germline, CDR1 is DFQATT and CDR2 SNEGSKA (reference sequence). DNA of the CDR3: TGCAGTGCTACCATACCGGGACTAAGCTCCTACAATGAGCAGTTCTTC. Its protein is CSATIPGLSSYNEQFF.

This clonotype was picked up many times. The V and J genes are TRBV7-9 and TRBJ2-5, with a possible D match to TRBD1 (6 bases). CDR1 and CDR2 from the germline V gene are SEHNR and FQNEAQ (reference sequence). Trimming shortened V by 4 bases and J by 0 bases, and 9 bases separated the two germline ends. The CDR3 has 14 amino acids. The CDR3 sequence: CASSSGTYQETQYF. In DNA form, the CDR3 reads TGTGCCAGCAGCTCCGGGACATACCAAGAGACCCAGTACTTC.

This clonotype was seen a few times. The chain employs TRBV7-8 and TRBJ2-2, with 9 bases that match TRBD1. V was pared by 5 bases and J by 3 bases, with 7 bases of the junction left unmatched. CDR1 is SGHVS, CDR2 FQNEAQ, per germline. The CDR3 has 16 residues. CDR3 nucleotides: TGTGCCAGCAGCGTCACAGGGGGCACTTACACCGGGGAGCTGTTTTTT. Protein product: CASSVTGGTYTGELFF.

The sample holds a few counts of this clonotype. The chain joins TRBV11-2 to TRBJ2-2; 9 bases map to TRBD2. Unmatched junction bases numbered 12, after V lost 4 bases and J lost 0 bases. Germline CDR1 and CDR2: SGHAT and FQNNGV. The CDR3 has 19 residues. Written as DNA, the CDR3 is TGTGCCAGCAGCTCAGAGGGCAGCGGGGGGTTCGCGAACACCGGGGAGCTGTTTTTT. It codes for CASSSEGSGGFANTGELFF.

This clonotype was seen at least ten times. The genes are TRBV18 and TRBJ2-2; a possible D gene is TRBD2 (5 bases). The V and J ends lost 2 bases and 1 base respectively, with 5 bases between them. The CDR3 length is 14 residues. The germline CDR1 and CDR2 sequences are KGHSH and LQKENI. Here the CDR3 reads CASSPAGNTGELFF. Written as DNA, the CDR3 is TGTGCCAGCTCACCAGCGGGGAACACCGGGGAGCTGTTTTTT.

There are many counts of this clonotype. This chain connects TRBV12-3 or TRBV12-4 to TRBJ2-3; TRBD2 is a possible D gene (6 bases). The CDR3 has 15 amino acids. Trimming took off 3 bases at V and 3 bases at J, with 13 bases between the two ends. The CDR3 region is CASSFGTRSTDTQYF. Here the CDR3 DNA reads TGTGCCAGCAGTTTCGGGACTCGATCTACAGATACGCAGTATTTT.

This clonotype was counted a few times. The V gene is TRBV2, the J gene TRBJ2-3; 7 nucleotides agree with TRBD1. Germline-derived CDR1 and CDR2 are SNHLY and FYNNEI. This CDR3 comprises 11 residues. The trim removed 6 bases at V and 10 bases at J, leaving 4 bases unmatched. This chain's CDR3 is CASRETGPQYF. The CDR3 DNA sequence: TGTGCCAGCAGGGAGACAGGGCCGCAGTATTTT. Filled out from reference TRBV2 and TRBJ2-3, the complete variable domain reads EPEVTQTPSHQVTQMGQEVILRCVPISNHLYFYWYRQILGQKVEFLVSFYNNEISEKSEIFDDQFSVERPDGSNFTLKIRSTKLEDSAMYFCASRETGPQYFGPGTRLTVL.

The V and J genes are TRBV7-6 and TRBJ2-5, with a weak D call TRBD1 (5 bases). The CDR3 is 15 amino acids. Germline values: CDR1 SGHVS, CDR2 FNYEAQ. Trimming took off 4 bases at V and 4 bases at J, with 16 bases between the two ends. The CDR3 sequence is CASSSLDISGETQYF. CDR3 coding DNA: TGTGCCAGCAGCTCCTTGGACATCTCTGGAGAGACCCAGTACTTC.

This clonotype was detected a few times. CDR3 in DNA: TGTGCCATCAGTGAGGCACTAGCGGCACGAGAGACCCAGTACTTC. As protein: CAISEALAARETQYF. This chain links TRBV10-3 with TRBJ2-5; 8 bases match TRBD2. The V gene's germline CDR1 is ENHRY and CDR2 SYGVKD. The CDR3 loop spans 15 amino acids. Germline trimming cut 2 bases from V and 4 bases from J; bases unmatched to any gene: 6.